Each of the 21 T cell receptor beta chains below was sequenced from the same sample in a study of tissue T cells after allogeneic stem cell transplantation. Method: immunoSEQ multiplex PCR; TCRdb's copy keeps in-frame clones and lacks some. The sample has roughly 25,000 clones; around 90% are singletons. The sample consisted of blood, taken before transplantation. These receptor sequences come from a male donor at least 60 years old who later had graft-versus-host disease after an allogeneic stem cell transplant.

This clone was observed a handful of times. The genes are TRBV7-9 and TRBJ2-7; no clear D. The V end lost 7 bases, the J end lost 0 bases, and 4 bases lay between the germline ends. CDR1 and CDR2 (germline): SEHNR, FQNEAQ (reference sequence). This CDR3 has 11 residues. The CDR3 protein is CASTNSYEQYF. CDR3 coding DNA: TGTGCCAGCACCAACTCCTACGAGCAGTACTTC.

This chain joins TRBV10-1 and TRBJ2-7; 8 nucleotides line up with TRBD1. The ends lost 3 bases at V and 5 bases at J; junction bases unmatched: 12. The CDR3 sequence is 16 residues long. Germline V gene lookup returns CDR1 WNHNN and CDR2 SYGVQD (reference sequence). CDR3 residues: CASSDLKDRADDEQYF. In DNA form, the CDR3 reads TGCGCCAGCAGTGACTTGAAGGACAGGGCTGACGACGAGCAGTACTTC.

This clone appeared once. The chain links TRBV10-3 to TRBJ1-5, with D perhaps matching TRBD1 (6 bases). Trimming left V 5 bases short and J 2 bases short, with 13 bases between. Germline CDR1 is ENHRY and CDR2 is SYGVKD. The CDR3 totals 15 residues. The CDR3, as DNA: TGTGCCATCAGTCCCACAGGGTTAGGCAATCAGCCCCAGCATTTT. Translated, it gives CAISPTGLGNQPQHF.

This clone was detected only once. The V call is TRBV5-1, the J call TRBJ1-2; no definite D call. Germline V gene lookup returns CDR1 SGHRS and CDR2 YFSETQ. The CDR3 spans 13 residues. The V and J ends lost 6 bases and 4 bases respectively, with 13 bases between them. CDR3: CASTLEVAYGYTF. The CDR3 DNA reads TGCGCCAGCACCCTCGAAGTGGCCTATGGCTACACCTTC.

The chain is built from TRBV9 and TRBJ1-4; 9 positions agree with TRBD1. CDR3 size: 14 residues. CDR1 and CDR2 (germline): SGDLS, YYNGEE. V shed 0 bases and J 12 bases; nucleotides not matched to a gene: 6. Here the CDR3 reads CASSVGGDRAELFF. The CDR3 coding sequence is TGTGCCAGCAGCGTAGGGGGGGACAGGGCGGAACTGTTTTTT.

The chain links TRBV6-2 or TRBV6-3 to TRBJ2-2; no definite D call. The CDR3 contains 15 residues. The germline CDR1 and CDR2 sequences are MNHEY and SVGEGT. With 3 bases removed from V and 4 bases from J, the gap between germline ends came to 12 bases. Here the CDR3 DNA reads TGTGCCAGCAGTTATCCCCCCCCAGGCACCGGGGAGCTGTTTTTT. Encoded protein: CASSYPPPGTGELFF.

This chain uses TRBV27 with TRBJ2-3; D is unresolved. This CDR3 is 17 amino acids long. V lost 5 bases and J lost 1, with 19 bases in between. Germline-derived CDR1 and CDR2 are MNHEY and SMNVEV (reference sequence). CDR3 in amino acids: CASSLDLVSLGTDTQYF. Here the CDR3 DNA reads TGTGCCAGCAGTCTGGACCTTGTATCACTGGGCACAGATACGCAGTATTTT.

The rearrangement uses TRBV9 and TRBJ2-6; D remains unclear. The CDR3 is 13 residues long. V was pared by 5 bases and J by 2 bases, with 5 bases between. In germline, CDR1 is SGDLS, CDR2 YYNGEE. The CDR3 here is CASRSPGANVLTF. CDR3 nucleotide sequence: TGTGCCAGCAGGTCCCCTGGGGCCAACGTCCTGACTTTC.

This rearrangement joins TRBV9 to TRBJ2-1; D possibly matches TRBD1 or TRBD2 (5 bases each). Trimming shortened V by 6 bases and J by 7 bases, and 20 bases separated the two germline ends. CDR1 is SGDLS and CDR2 is YYNGEE in the germline V gene. This CDR3 comprises 15 residues. The CDR3: CASNQPRDHRNEQFF. CDR3 sequence (DNA): TGTGCCAGCAACCAACCTAGGGACCATCGGAATGAGCAGTTCTTC.

This chain connects TRBV3-1 (or the pseudogene TRBV3-2) to TRBJ2-5; D possibly corresponds to TRBD2 (7 bases). The V end lost 3 bases, the J end lost 4 bases, and 18 bases lay between the germline ends. The CDR3 contains 16 residues. Germline CDR1 reads LGHDT; CDR2 reads YNNKEL (reference sequence). The CDR3 region is CASSQRSGTLGETQYF. For the CDR3, the DNA is TGTGCCAGCAGCCAGAGGAGCGGGACACTGGGAGAGACCCAGTACTTC.

The chain combines TRBV7-7 with TRBJ2-5, with TRBD2 matching over 10 bases. The CDR3 length is 15 residues. CDR1 is SSHAT and CDR2 is FNYEAQ in the germline V gene (reference sequence). The V segment lost 1 base and the J segment 3 bases; nucleotides outside the gene matches: 2. The chain's CDR3 is CASSLGTSGKETQYF. Written as DNA, the CDR3 is TGTGCCAGCAGCTTAGGGACTAGCGGTAAAGAGACCCAGTACTTC.

There are a few counts of this clone. V usage is TRBV27 and J usage is TRBJ1-1; 7 positions agree with TRBD1. V gave up 5 bases and J gave up 7 bases; unmatched junction bases: 10. CDR1 MNHEY and CDR2 SMNVEV come from the germline V gene (reference sequence). This CDR3 is 14 amino acids long. CDR3: CASSPLRDSYEAFF. In DNA, the CDR3 is TGTGCCAGCAGTCCATTACGGGACAGCTATGAAGCTTTCTTT.

The chain employs TRBV5-1 and TRBJ2-3; TRBD2 matches 8 bases. V shed 9 bases and J 4 bases; nucleotides not matched to a gene: 13. This CDR3 comprises 15 residues. The germline V gene has CDR1 SGHRS and CDR2 YFSETQ. Written as DNA, the CDR3 is TGCGCCACGCGCCCTACGGCGGGGGGCCCAGATACGCAGTATTTT. It encodes CATRPTAGGPDTQYF.

This rearrangement joins TRBV2 to TRBJ2-5, with D perhaps TRBD2 (6 bases). V lost 8 bases and J 2 bases, leaving 9 bases between the germline ends. Germline-derived CDR1 and CDR2 are SNHLY and FYNNEI. The CDR3 has 12 residues. The DNA of the CDR3 is TGTGCCAGCGCCGGGGGTCAAGAGACCCAGTACTTC. Its translation is CASAGGQETQYF.

This rearrangement joins TRBV9 to TRBJ2-5; unclear D gene. Per germline, CDR1 SGDLS and CDR2 YYNGEE. The V end was cut by 4 bases, the J end by 5 bases, with 12 bases between. There are 13 residues in the CDR3. The CDR3: CASSPTPGETQYF. CDR3 DNA: TGTGCCAGCAGCCCAACACCCGGCGAGACCCAGTACTTC.

The chain is built from TRBV4-2 and TRBJ2-2; 7 bases map to TRBD2. CDR3 length equals 17 residues. Per the germline V gene, CDR1 is LGHNA and CDR2 is YNFKEQ. Losses at the gene ends were 0 bases for V and 0 bases for J; bases not matched to a gene: 4. The DNA of the CDR3 is TGTGCCAGCAGCCAAGAAGGCGGGAGTGCGAACACCGGGGAGCTGTTTTTT. Translated: CASSQEGGSANTGELFF.

V and J are TRBV15 and TRBJ1-2; the D gene is possibly TRBD1 (5 bases). Trimming stripped 0 bases from V and 4 bases from J, with 12 bases between. The CDR3 runs to 15 residues. CDR1 and CDR2 (germline): LNHNV, YYDKDF (reference sequence). This CDR3 is CATSRDVQGVYGYTF. The CDR3 region has the DNA TGTGCCACCAGCAGAGATGTGCAGGGAGTCTATGGCTACACCTTC.

The chain uses TRBV9 and TRBJ2-1; no definite D call. The CDR3 sequence is 15 residues long. V gave up 3 bases and J gave up 5 bases, with 15 bases separating them. The germline V gene encodes CDR1 SGDLS and CDR2 YYNGEE. CDR3 coding DNA: TGTGCCAGCAGCGCGGTCCCCGGAGTCGACAATGAGCAGTTCTTC. This encodes CASSAVPGVDNEQFF.

Only one count was recorded for this clone. V usage is TRBV10-1 and J usage is TRBJ2-3; 14 bases map to TRBD2. Germline values: CDR1 WNHNN, CDR2 SYGVQD (reference sequence). J was trimmed by 7 bases and V by 5 bases; bases with no gene match: 8. The CDR3 sequence is 16 residues long. CDR3 loop: CASSTTTSGGANTQYF. The DNA of the CDR3 is TGCGCCAGCAGTACAACGACTAGCGGGGGGGCCAATACGCAGTATTTT.

V usage is TRBV3-1 (or the pseudogene TRBV3-2) and J usage is TRBJ2-1; 7 bases fit TRBD2. Looked up from germline, CDR1 is LGHDT and CDR2 is YNNKEL (reference sequence). Trimming at V came to 1 base and at J to 10 bases, leaving 7 bases not matched to a gene. The CDR3 spans 14 residues. The CDR3 sequence is CASSQGNERGEQFF. Written as DNA, the CDR3 is TGTGCCAGCAGCCAAGGGAACGAGCGGGGCGAGCAGTTCTTC.

The CDR3 loop is CASSLRFRATNEKLFF. In DNA form, the CDR3 reads TGTGCCAGCAGCTTAAGGTTTCGGGCAACTAATGAAAAACTGTTTTTT. The chain employs TRBV7-8 and TRBJ1-4; no firm D call. The germline gives CDR1 SGHVS, CDR2 FQNEAQ. V dropped 2 bases and J dropped 0 bases, with 10 bases sitting between them. The CDR3 length is 16 residues.